This TCR beta chain was sequenced for a study of CD8+CD57+ T cells in acquired aplastic anemia. Study as a whole: DNA from sorted CD4+ and CD8+ cells averaged roughly 3.2 ug.

As for this clonotype: The antigen is undetermined.

Genomic DNA provided the template from which TCR beta VDJ and CDR3 profiles were obtained. MiXCR, run by TCRdb on the reads, gives a single entry per CDR3 protein. The sample has under 200,000 distinct CDR3 sequences, 35% to 55% seen once. Germline values: CDR1 SGHRS, CDR2 YFSETQ. This CDR3 is 14 amino acids long. V lost 5 bases and J 0 bases, leaving 11 bases between the germline ends. Findings and limits, study-wide: Patients and controls shared under 35 CD8+ CDR3 sequences, highly expressed in patients.

The sequence was collected from a human donor in good health. The sequenced sample consisted of sorted CD4+, CD8+, or CD8+CD57+ T cells (not recorded which) from PBMCs. V usage is TRBV5-1 and J usage is TRBJ1-2; no clear D gene. CDR3 in amino acids: CASSPREPNYGYTF. CDR3 bases: TGCGCCAGCAGTCCGAGGGAGCCTAACTATGGCTACACCTTC.